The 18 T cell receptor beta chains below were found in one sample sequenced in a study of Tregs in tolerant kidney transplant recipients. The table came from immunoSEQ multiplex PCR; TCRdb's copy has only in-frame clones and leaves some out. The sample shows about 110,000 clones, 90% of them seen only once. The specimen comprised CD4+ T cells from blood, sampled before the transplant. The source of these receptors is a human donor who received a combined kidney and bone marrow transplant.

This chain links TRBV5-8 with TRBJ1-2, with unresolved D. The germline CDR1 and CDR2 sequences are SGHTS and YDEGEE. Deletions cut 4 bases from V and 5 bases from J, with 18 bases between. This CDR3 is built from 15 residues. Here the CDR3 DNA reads TGTGCCAGCAGCCCTAACACAGATCTTATTTATGGCTACACCTTC. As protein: CASSPNTDLIYGYTF.

CDR3 nucleotides: TGCGCCAGCAGCACGTCCCGGGACATACTCGAAGGCGAAGCTTTCTTT. Protein product: CASSTSRDILEGEAFF. The rearrangement uses TRBV5-1 and TRBJ1-1; the D gene is possibly TRBD1 (6 bases). The CDR3 totals 16 residues. Trimming left V 4 bases short and J 8 bases short, with 24 bases between. Germline values: CDR1 SGHRS, CDR2 YFSETQ. The variable domain in full, with the rest retrieved from reference TRBV5-1 and TRBJ1-1, is KAGVTQTPRYLIKTRGQQVTLSCSPISGHRSVSWYQQTPGQGLQFLFEYFSETQRNKGNFPGRFSGRQFSNSRSEMNVSTLELGDSALYLCASSTSRDILEGEAFFGQGTRLTVV.

The CDR3: CASIRQGALETQYF. In nucleotides, the CDR3 is TGTGCCAGCATCAGACAGGGGGCATTAGAGACCCAGTACTTC. The gene calls are TRBV2 and TRBJ2-5; 10 bases map to TRBD1. Germline CDR1 SNHLY, CDR2 FYNNEI. With V trimmed by 7 bases and J by 4 bases, 6 bases remained unmatched. The CDR3 has 14 residues.

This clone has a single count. CDR3 loop: CASSGQEASYEQYF. In DNA form, the CDR3 reads TGTGCCAGCAGCGGACAGGAGGCCTCCTACGAGCAGTACTTC. This sequence joins TRBV7-6 and TRBJ2-7; 7 bases line up with TRBD1. Germline CDR1 reads SGHVS; CDR2 reads FNYEAQ. The CDR3 loop spans 14 amino acids. Losses at the gene ends were 5 bases for V and 0 bases for J; bases not matched to a gene: 4.

CDR3 nucleotides: TGTGCCAGCAGCCGGGGGAATACGCAGTATTTT. Its translation is CASSRGNTQYF. The chain uses TRBV7-9 and TRBJ2-3, with a tentative D call TRBD2 (6 bases). CDR1 and CDR2 from the germline V gene are SEHNR and FQNEAQ (reference sequence). This CDR3 comprises 11 residues. V was pared by 5 bases and J by 7 bases, with 7 bases between.

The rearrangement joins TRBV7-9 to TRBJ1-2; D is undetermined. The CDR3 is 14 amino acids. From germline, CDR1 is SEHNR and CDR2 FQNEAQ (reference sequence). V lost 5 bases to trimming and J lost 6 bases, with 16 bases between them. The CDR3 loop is CASSQNKRRNGYTF. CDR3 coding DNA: TGTGCCAGCAGCCAAAACAAGAGGAGGAATGGCTACACCTTC.

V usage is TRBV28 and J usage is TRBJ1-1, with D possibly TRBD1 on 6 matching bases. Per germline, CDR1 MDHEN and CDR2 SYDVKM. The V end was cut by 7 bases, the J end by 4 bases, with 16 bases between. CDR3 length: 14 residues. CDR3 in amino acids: CASIAYGRGTEAFF. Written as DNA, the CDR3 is TGTGCCAGCATAGCATACGGCAGGGGCACTGAAGCTTTCTTT.

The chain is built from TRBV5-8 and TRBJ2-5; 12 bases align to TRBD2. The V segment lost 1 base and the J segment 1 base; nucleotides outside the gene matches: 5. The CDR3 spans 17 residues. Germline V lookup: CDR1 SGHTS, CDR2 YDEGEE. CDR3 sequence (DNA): TGTGCCAGCAGCTTGAAGACTAGCGGGAGTGCCCAAGAGACCCAGTACTTC. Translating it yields CASSLKTSGSAQETQYF.

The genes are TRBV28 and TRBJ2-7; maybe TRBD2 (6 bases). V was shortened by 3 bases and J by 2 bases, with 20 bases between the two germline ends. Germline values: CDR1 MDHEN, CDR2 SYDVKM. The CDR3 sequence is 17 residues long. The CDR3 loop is CASSFAEGGMKPYEQYF. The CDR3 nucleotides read TGTGCCAGCAGTTTCGCCGAAGGAGGGATGAAGCCCTACGAGCAGTACTTC.

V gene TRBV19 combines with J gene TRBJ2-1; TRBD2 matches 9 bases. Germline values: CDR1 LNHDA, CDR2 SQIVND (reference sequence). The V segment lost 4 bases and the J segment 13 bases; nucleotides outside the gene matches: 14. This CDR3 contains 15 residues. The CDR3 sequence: CASSTDPPASGVQFF. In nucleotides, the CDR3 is TGTGCCAGTAGTACGGACCCCCCCGCTAGCGGGGTTCAGTTCTTC.

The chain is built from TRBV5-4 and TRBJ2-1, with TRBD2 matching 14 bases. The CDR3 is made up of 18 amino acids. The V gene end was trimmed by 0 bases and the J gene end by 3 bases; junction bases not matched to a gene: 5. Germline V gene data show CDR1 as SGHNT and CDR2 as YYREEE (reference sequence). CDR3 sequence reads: CASSLAWGLAGVYNEQFF. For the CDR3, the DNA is TGTGCCAGCAGCTTGGCCTGGGGACTAGCGGGGGTCTACAATGAGCAGTTCTTC. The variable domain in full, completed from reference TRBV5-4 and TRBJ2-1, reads ETGVTQSPTHLIKTRGQQVTLRCSSQSGHNTVSWYQQALGQGPQFIFQYYREEENGRGNFPPRFSGLQFPNYSSELNVNALELDDSALYLCASSLAWGLAGVYNEQFFGPGTRLTVL.

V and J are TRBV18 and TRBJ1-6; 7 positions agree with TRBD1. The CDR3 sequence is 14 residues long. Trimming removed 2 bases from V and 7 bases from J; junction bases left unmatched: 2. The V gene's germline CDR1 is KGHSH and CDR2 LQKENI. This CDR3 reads CASSPNRGNSPLHF. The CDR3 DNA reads TGTGCCAGCTCACCAAACAGGGGAAATTCACCCCTCCACTTT.

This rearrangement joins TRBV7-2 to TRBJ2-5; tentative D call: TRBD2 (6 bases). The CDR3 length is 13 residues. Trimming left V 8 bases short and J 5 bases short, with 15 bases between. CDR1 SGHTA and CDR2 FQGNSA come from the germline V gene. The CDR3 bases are TGTGCCAGCGCCCGAAGCGGAGGGGAGACCCAGTACTTC. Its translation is CASARSGGETQYF.

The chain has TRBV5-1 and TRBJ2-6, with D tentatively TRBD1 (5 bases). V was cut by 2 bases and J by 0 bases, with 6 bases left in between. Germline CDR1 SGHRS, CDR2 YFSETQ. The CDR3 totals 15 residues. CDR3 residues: CASSFRDSGANVLTF. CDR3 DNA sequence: TGCGCCAGCAGCTTCAGGGACTCTGGGGCCAACGTCCTGACTTTC.

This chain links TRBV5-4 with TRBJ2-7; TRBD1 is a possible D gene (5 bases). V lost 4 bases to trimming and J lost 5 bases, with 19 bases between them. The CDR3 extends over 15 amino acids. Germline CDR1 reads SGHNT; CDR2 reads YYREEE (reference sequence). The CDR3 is CASSLDYRRSDEQYF. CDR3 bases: TGTGCCAGCAGCCTCGATTACAGGCGGTCGGACGAGCAGTACTTC.

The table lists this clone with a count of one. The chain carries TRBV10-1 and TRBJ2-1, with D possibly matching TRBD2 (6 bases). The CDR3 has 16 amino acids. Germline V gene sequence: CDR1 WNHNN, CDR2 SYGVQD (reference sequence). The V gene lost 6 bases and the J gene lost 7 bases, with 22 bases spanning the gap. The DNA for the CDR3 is TGCGCCAGCAGCACATCCTGGAGGGGCTCGGGAAATGAGCAGTTCTTC. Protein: CASSTSWRGSGNEQFF.

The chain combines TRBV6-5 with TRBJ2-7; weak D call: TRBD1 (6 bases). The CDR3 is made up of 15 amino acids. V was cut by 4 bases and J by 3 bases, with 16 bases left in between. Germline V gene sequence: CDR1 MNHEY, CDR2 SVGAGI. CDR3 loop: CASSFYQGPSYEQYF. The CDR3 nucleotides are TGTGCCAGCAGTTTCTATCAGGGGCCAAGCTACGAGCAGTACTTC.

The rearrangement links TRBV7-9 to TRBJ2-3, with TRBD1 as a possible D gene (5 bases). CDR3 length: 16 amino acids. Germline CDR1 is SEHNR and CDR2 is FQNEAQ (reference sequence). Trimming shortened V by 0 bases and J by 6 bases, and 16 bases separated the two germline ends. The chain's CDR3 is CASSLAHRTDADTQYF. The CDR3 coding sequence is TGTGCCAGCAGCTTAGCTCACAGGACCGACGCGGATACGCAGTATTTT.